Listed here are 20 T cell receptor beta chains from one sample, sequenced in a study of beta chain features in type 1 diabetes. The study's findings and limits: A moderate, significant TCRB CDR3 shortening appeared in type 1 diabetes across four CD4+ subsets.

Their recognized antigens are unknown. Expressed TCRB transcripts were sequenced after all isolated RNA was converted to cDNA. TCRdb's copy holds only in-frame clones and misses some; the assay was immunoSEQ multiplex PCR. The table shows 200,000 to 250,000 clones, with roughly 16% occurring only once. Material for sequencing was naive CD4+ T cells from blood. These TCRs come from a man aged 25-45 years with type 1 diabetes.

This clone was counted between two and nine times. The rearrangement uses TRBV19 and TRBJ2-5; D is unresolved. There are 13 residues in the CDR3. Germline CDR1 and CDR2: LNHDA and SQIVND (reference sequence). V shed 4 bases and J shed 0 bases, with 6 bases lying between them. The CDR3 reads CASSRTDQETQYF. The CDR3 region has the DNA TGTGCCAGTAGTAGGACGGACCAAGAGACCCAGTACTTC. The variable domain in full, with the rest retrieved from reference TRBV19 and TRBJ2-5, is DGGITQSPKYLFRKEGQNVTLSCEQNLNHDAMYWYRQDPGQGLRLIYYSQIVNDFQKGDIAEGYSVSREKKESFPLTVTSAQKNPTAFYLCASSRTDQETQYFGPGTRLLVL.

This chain uses TRBV27 with TRBJ2-5; D might be TRBD1 (6 bases). This CDR3 is built from 13 residues. V was clipped by 6 bases and J by 0 bases, with 8 bases between them. Germline CDR1 MNHEY, CDR2 SMNVEV (reference sequence). CDR3: CASRRTDQETQYF. For the CDR3, the DNA is TGTGCCAGCAGACGGACAGACCAAGAGACCCAGTACTTC.

This clone was seen a few times. J is TRBJ2-1 and V is TRBV7-2, with D maybe TRBD1 (6 bases). The CDR3 contains 16 residues. The germline V and J ends were trimmed by 1 base and 3 bases, with 13 bases remaining between them. Germline loops: CDR1 SGHTA, CDR2 FQGNSA. The DNA of the CDR3 is TGTGCCAGCAGCTTAGGGGGGCTAGCACTCTACAATGAGCAGTTCTTC. Protein product: CASSLGGLALYNEQFF.

This clone was seen a few times. J is TRBJ1-1 and V is TRBV29-1; D remains unclear. This CDR3 is built from 14 residues. The germline CDR1 and CDR2 sequences are SQVTM and ANQGSEA. V gave up 0 bases and J gave up 5 bases, with 13 bases separating them. The CDR3 here is CSVEDAGSSTEAFF. DNA for the CDR3: TGCAGCGTTGAAGATGCAGGTTCGAGTACTGAAGCTTTCTTT.

The genes are TRBV5-1 and TRBJ2-6, with D perhaps matching TRBD1 or TRBD2 (6 bases each). V shed 6 bases and J shed 2 bases, with 9 bases lying between them. Germline assignment: CDR1 SGHRS and CDR2 YFSETQ. This CDR3 has 14 amino acids. CDR3 nucleotides: TGCGCCAGCAAGGAGGGGGCTGGGGCCAACGTCCTGACTTTC. Amino acid sequence: CASKEGAGANVLTF. Full variable domain (rest looked up from reference TRBV5-1 and TRBJ2-6): KAGVTQTPRYLIKTRGQQVTLSCSPISGHRSVSWYQQTPGQGLQFLFEYFSETQRNKGNFPGRFSGRQFSNSRSEMNVSTLELGDSALYLCASKEGAGANVLTFGAGSRLTVL.

The rearrangement joins TRBV5-4 to TRBJ2-5; TRBD2 might be the D (5 bases). Germline CDR1 SGHNT, CDR2 YYREEE (reference sequence). V lost 4 bases, J lost 4 bases, and 11 bases lay in between. CDR3 length: 13 amino acids. The CDR3 loop reads CASSRSEGETQYF. The CDR3 bases are TGTGCCAGCAGCCGAAGTGAGGGAGAGACCCAGTACTTC.

A few counts support this clone. The chain is built from TRBV15 and TRBJ1-2; 11 bases align to TRBD1. V gave up 6 bases and J gave up 8 bases; unmatched junction bases: 11. Germline CDR1 reads LNHNV; CDR2 reads YYDKDF (reference sequence). This CDR3 has 15 residues. CDR3 in DNA: TGTGCCACCAGTGGCCCGGGACAGGGGGTACCGGGCTACACCTTC. This encodes CATSGPGQGVPGYTF.

This clone was seen a few times. Additional DNA sequences in this sample encode the identical CDR3. The chain recombines TRBV29-1 with TRBJ2-7; D is uncertain. V was clipped by 5 bases and J by 0 bases, with 5 bases between them. CDR3 length equals 11 residues. The V gene's germline CDR1 is SQVTM and CDR2 ANQGSEA. The CDR3 loop reads CSVRSSYEQYF. The CDR3 nucleotides are TGCAGCGTTCGGAGCTCCTACGAGCAGTACTTC.

This chain joins TRBV18 and TRBJ1-2, with D unclear. The ends were cut back, 4 bases at V and 8 bases at J, with 11 bases in the middle. The CDR3 spans 12 residues. Germline assignment: CDR1 KGHSH and CDR2 LQKENI. This CDR3 is CASSLQAGGYTF. CDR3 DNA sequence: TGTGCCAGCTCACTCCAGGCGGGCGGCTACACCTTC.

CDR3 bases: TGTGCCAGCAGTGCTTTAGGGACAGCTCCTAGTGCCACTGAAGCTTTCTTT. Translating it yields CASSALGTAPSATEAFF. V usage is TRBV25-1 and J usage is TRBJ1-1; the match to TRBD1 covers 7 bases. Germline CDR1 reads MGHDK; CDR2 reads SYGVNS. The CDR3 runs 17 residues. Trimming removed 4 bases from V and 4 bases from J; junction bases left unmatched: 15.

The J gene is TRBJ1-2, the V gene TRBV4-3; D is undetermined. The germline V and J ends were trimmed by 0 bases and 7 bases, with 12 bases remaining between them. CDR1 and CDR2 (germline): LGHNA, YSLEER. This CDR3 region has 14 residues. The CDR3 region is CASSQEMAGGGYTF. DNA of the CDR3: TGCGCCAGCAGCCAAGAAATGGCGGGAGGTGGCTACACCTTC.

The chain carries TRBV14 and TRBJ2-5; D gene unclear. The CDR3 sequence is 12 residues long. V lost 6 bases, J lost 5 bases, and 10 bases lay in between. Per germline, CDR1 SGHDN and CDR2 FVKESK. The CDR3 DNA reads as TGTGCCAGCAGTCGAAGGGTGGAGACCCAGTACTTC. Protein sequence: CASSRRVETQYF.

The chain recombines TRBV18 with TRBJ2-7; 7 nucleotides agree with TRBD1. The CDR3 covers 15 residues. The germline V gene has CDR1 KGHSH and CDR2 LQKENI. The V gene end was trimmed by 0 bases and the J gene end by 1 base; junction bases not matched to a gene: 3. Here the CDR3 reads CASSPPSRGSYEQYF. The CDR3, as DNA: TGTGCCAGCTCACCACCGAGCAGGGGGTCCTACGAGCAGTACTTC.

This clone has only a few counts. The genes are TRBV9 and TRBJ2-6; no clear D. The CDR3 has 15 residues. The V end lost 3 bases, the J end lost 0 bases, and 7 bases lay between the germline ends. Germline V gene lookup returns CDR1 SGDLS and CDR2 YYNGEE. CDR3 DNA sequence: TGTGCCAGCAGCGCTGATGGCTCTGGGGCCAACGTCCTGACTTTC. It codes for CASSADGSGANVLTF.

Comments on this clone: The same CDR3 arises from other DNA sequences in this sample as well. The genes are TRBV4-1 and TRBJ2-1, with 9 nucleotides matching TRBD1. The V gene's germline CDR1 is MGHRA and CDR2 YSYEKL. After removal of 1 base from V and 4 bases from J, the junction contained 2 bases not matched to a gene. The CDR3 covers 15 residues. CDR3 residues: CASSQVGQGYNEQFF. Here the CDR3 DNA reads TGCGCCAGCAGCCAAGTGGGACAGGGTTACAATGAGCAGTTCTTC.

This clone was seen only a few times. V is TRBV29-1 and J is TRBJ1-2; possibly TRBD1 for D (5 bases). The germline gives CDR1 SQVTM, CDR2 ANQGSEA. The CDR3 contains 13 residues. V shed 5 bases and J shed 1 base, with 11 bases lying between them. The CDR3 coding sequence is TGCAGCGTTTCCGACAGCTTTAACTATGGCTACACCTTC. This encodes CSVSDSFNYGYTF.

In DNA, the CDR3 is TGTGCCAGCAGCCCCGAGCGGGAGGACAATGAGCAGTTCTTC. Translating gives CASSPEREDNEQFF. The chain has TRBV7-9 and TRBJ2-1; 9 nucleotides align to TRBD2. Trimming removed 5 bases from V and 5 bases from J; junction bases left unmatched: 4. The CDR3 totals 14 residues. Germline V gene sequence: CDR1 SEHNR, CDR2 FQNEAQ (reference sequence).

V gene TRBV7-9 combines with J gene TRBJ2-3; no clear D gene. Trimming shortened V by 2 bases and J by 4 bases, and 4 bases separated the two germline ends. Germline CDR1 SEHNR, CDR2 FQNEAQ (reference sequence). This CDR3 region has 12 residues. The CDR3 sequence: CASSLTPDTQYF. The DNA of the CDR3 is TGTGCCAGCAGCTTAACGCCAGATACGCAGTATTTT.

This chain connects TRBV30 to TRBJ2-1; no firm D call. The CDR3 is made up of 12 amino acids. From germline, CDR1 is GTSNPN and CDR2 SVGIG (reference sequence). V gave up 2 bases and J gave up 8 bases, with 10 bases separating them. CDR3 bases: TGTGCCTGGAGTCCATACGGGTATGAGCAGTTCTTC. Translating gives CAWSPYGYEQFF.

The chain joins TRBV28 to TRBJ2-7, with 9 bases matching TRBD1. After removal of 2 bases from V and 2 bases from J, the junction contained 4 bases not matched to a gene. Germline assignment: CDR1 MDHEN and CDR2 SYDVKM. The CDR3 is 15 amino acids. CDR3 nucleotides: TGTGCCAGCAGTTTAGCGGGGACAGGGACCTACGAGCAGTACTTC. Translation: CASSLAGTGTYEQYF. Full variable domain (outside the CDR3, taken from reference TRBV28 and TRBJ2-7): DVKVTQSSRYLVKRTGEKVFLECVQDMDHENMFWYRQDPGLGLRLIYFSYDVKMKEKGDIPEGYSVSREKKERFSLILESASTNQTSMYLCASSLAGTGTYEQYFGPGTRLTVT.